This is a list of T cell receptor beta chains from one sample in a study of neurological immune-mediated disorders. TCRdb ran MiXCR on the 5' RACE reads and lists one entry per CDR3 protein. The data hold more than 50,000 distinct CDR3 sequences, with around 3.8% observed a single time. The source material was PBMCs. All receptors come from a woman in her forties or fifties with multiple sclerosis. Each CDR3 is given with its conserved first and last residue. A D gene is named only where the DNA matches it firmly. Clone size is given for some rows only: seen once, a few or many times, or a class if the clone is expanded.

TRBD1	14	many	TRBV7-2	TRBJ1-5	CASSARQGSQPQHF	TGTGCCAGCAGCGCTCGACAGGGGAGTCAGCCCCAGCATTTT
TRBD1	15	.	TRBV2	TRBJ2-3	CASSATGGRPDTQYF	TGTGCCAGCAGCGCTACAGGGGGAAGGCCAGATACGCAGTATTTT
TRBD2	17	many	TRBV5-1	TRBJ2-5	CASSLGLAGQSQETQYF	TGCGCCAGCAGCCTCGGACTAGCGGGTCAATCTCAAGAGACCCAGTACTTC
.	14	many	TRBV20-1	TRBJ2-7	CSARQTGSSYEQYF	TGCAGTGCTAGGCAAACGGGCAGCTCCTACGAGCAGTACTTC
TRBD1	13	few	TRBV5-5	TRBJ1-4	CASSLYRGEKLFF	TGTGCCAGCAGCTTGTACAGGGGAGAAAAACTGTTTTTT
TRBD1	19	many	TRBV12-3/TRBV12-4	TRBJ2-6	CASSHLPGQALSGANVLTF	TGTGCCAGCAGCCACCTTCCGGGACAGGCCCTCTCTGGGGCCAACGTCCTGACTTTC
.	12	many	TRBV2	TRBJ1-2	CASTAGNYGYTF	TGTGCCAGCACTGCTGGAAACTATGGCTACACCTTC
.	14	many	TRBV12-3/TRBV12-4	TRBJ2-7	CASSLGRDPYEQYF	TGTGCCAGCAGTTTAGGTCGGGACCCCTACGAGCAGTACTTC
.	12	many	TRBV7-9	TRBJ1-2	CASSRGDYGYTF	TGTGCCAGCAGTCGGGGGGACTATGGCTACACCTTC
.	14	many	TRBV7-6	TRBJ2-2	CASSLVSFTGELFF	TGTGCCAGCAGCTTAGTCAGCTTCACCGGGGAGCTGTTTTTT
TRBD1	15	many	TRBV20-1	TRBJ1-1	CSARMPQGENTEAFF	TGCAGTGCTAGGATGCCTCAGGGGGAGAACACTGAAGCTTTCTTT
.	12	few	TRBV12-3/TRBV12-4	TRBJ1-2	CASSQDRKGYTF	TGTGCCAGCAGTCAGGACAGAAAGGGCTACACCTTC
TRBD2	15	many	TRBV20-1	TRBJ2-7	CSARDMVAGGYEQYF	TGCAGTGCTAGAGATATGGTAGCGGGGGGCTACGAGCAGTACTTC